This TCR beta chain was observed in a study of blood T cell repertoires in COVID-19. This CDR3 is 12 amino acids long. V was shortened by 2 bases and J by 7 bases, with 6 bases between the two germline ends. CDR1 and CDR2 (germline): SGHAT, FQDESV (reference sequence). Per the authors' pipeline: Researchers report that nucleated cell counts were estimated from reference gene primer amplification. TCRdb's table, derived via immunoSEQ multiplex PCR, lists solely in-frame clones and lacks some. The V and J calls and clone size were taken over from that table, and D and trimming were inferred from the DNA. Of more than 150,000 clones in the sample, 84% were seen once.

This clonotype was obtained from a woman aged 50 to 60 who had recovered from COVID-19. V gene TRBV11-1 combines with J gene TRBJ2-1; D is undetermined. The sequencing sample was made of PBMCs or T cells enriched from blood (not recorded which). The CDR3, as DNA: TGTGCCAGCAGCTTATTCCCGAATGAGCAGTTCTTC. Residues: CASSLFPNEQFF.